Listed here is a single T cell receptor beta chain. This sample is part of a study of control samples from healthy donors and cancer patients. Sequencing used immunoSEQ multiplex PCR; TCRdb keeps in-frame clones, though not all of them. The profile shows about 100,000 clones, approximately 84% of them singletons. Deletions cut 4 bases from V and 4 bases from J, with 12 bases between. Germline CDR1 reads SGHTA; CDR2 reads FQGTGA. This CDR3 spans 14 amino acids. This receptor was identified in a woman aged 45 to 65 in good health. The rearrangement uses TRBV7-3 and TRBJ2-3, with no clear D. What was sequenced was blood. CDR3 in amino acids: CASSSLGSADTQYF. The CDR3 nucleotides read TGTGCCAGCAGCTCTCTAGGATCAGCAGATACGCAGTATTTT.